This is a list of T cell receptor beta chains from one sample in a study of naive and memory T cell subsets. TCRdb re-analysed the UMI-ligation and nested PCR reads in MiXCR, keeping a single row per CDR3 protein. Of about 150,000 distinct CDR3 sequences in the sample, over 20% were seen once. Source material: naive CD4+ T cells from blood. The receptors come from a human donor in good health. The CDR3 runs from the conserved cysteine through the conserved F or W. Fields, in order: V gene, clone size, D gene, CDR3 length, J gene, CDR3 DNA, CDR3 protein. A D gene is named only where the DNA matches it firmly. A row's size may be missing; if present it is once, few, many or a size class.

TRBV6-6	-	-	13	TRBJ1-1	TGTGCCAGCACCCGGGGGGACTACACTGAAGCTTTCTTT	CASTRGDYTEAFF
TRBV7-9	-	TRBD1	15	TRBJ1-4	TGTGCCAGCAGCCCCATGACAGGGAACCATGAAAAACTGTTTTTT	CASSPMTGNHEKLFF
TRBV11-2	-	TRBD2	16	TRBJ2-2	TGTGCCAGCAGGCCCTCTAGGAGCGGGAGGGCCGGGGAGCTGTTTTTT	CASRPSRSGRAGELFF
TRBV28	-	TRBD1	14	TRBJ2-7	TGTGCCAGCAGTTTCGGACAGGGCTCCTACGAGCAGTACTTC	CASSFGQGSYEQYF
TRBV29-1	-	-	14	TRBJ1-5	TGCAGCGTCAAGCAGGGGACTAGCAATCAGCCCCAGCATTTT	CSVKQGTSNQPQHF
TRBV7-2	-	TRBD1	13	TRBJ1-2	TGTGCCAGCAGCTCGGGACAGGGCTATGGCTACACCTTC	CASSSGQGYGYTF
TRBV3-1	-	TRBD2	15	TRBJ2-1	TGTGCCAGCAGCCTTATAGCGGGAGGGTCCAATGAGCAGTTCTTC	CASSLIAGGSNEQFF
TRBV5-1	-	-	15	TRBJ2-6	TGCGCCAGCAGCTTTTCTGGGACTGGGGCCAACGTCCTGACTTTC	CASSFSGTGANVLTF
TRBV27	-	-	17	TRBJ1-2	TGTGCCAGCAGTTTAACCCCTCTAAGTCGATTTAACTATGGCTACACCTTC	CASSLTPLSRFNYGYTF
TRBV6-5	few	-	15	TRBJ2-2	TGTGCCAGCAGTTACTCGGGGTTTCTCACCGGGGAGCTGTTTTTT	CASSYSGFLTGELFF
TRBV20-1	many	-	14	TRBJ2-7	TGCAGTGCTAGAGGCGGCGTCTCCTCCTACGAGCAGTACTTC	CSARGGVSSYEQYF
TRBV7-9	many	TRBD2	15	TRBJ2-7	TGTGCCAGCAGCCTCCTAGCGGGAGCCTCCTACGAGCAGTACTTC	CASSLLAGASYEQYF
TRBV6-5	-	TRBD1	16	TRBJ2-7	TGTGCCAGCAGTTACTCTTTAGGACAGGGATTCCACGAGCAGTACTTC	CASSYSLGQGFHEQYF
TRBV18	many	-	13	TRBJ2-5	TGTGCCAGCTCACCACGGGGGCAAGAGACCCAGTACTTC	CASSPRGQETQYF
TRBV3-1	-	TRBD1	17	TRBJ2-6	TGTGCCAGCAGCCAAGGACAGGGGGAATCTGGGGCCAACGTCCTGACTTTC	CASSQGQGESGANVLTF
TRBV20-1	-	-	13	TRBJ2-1	TGCAGTGCTCGGACGACAGTCTACAATGAGCAGTTCTTC	CSARTTVYNEQFF
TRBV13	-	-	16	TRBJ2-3	TGTGCCAGCAGCTCATGGGCCCCCGGTGGTGCAGATACGCAGTATTTT	CASSSWAPGGADTQYF
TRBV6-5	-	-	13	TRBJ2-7	TGTGCCAGCAGTTTCGGGACCTCCTACGAGCAGTACTTC	CASSFGTSYEQYF
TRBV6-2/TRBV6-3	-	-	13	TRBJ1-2	TGTGCCAGCAGCCCAACCGTCAACTATGGCTACACCTTC	CASSPTVNYGYTF
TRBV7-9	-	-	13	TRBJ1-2	TGTGCCAGCAGCTTAGATAGGAAAGAGGGCTACACCTTC	CASSLDRKEGYTF
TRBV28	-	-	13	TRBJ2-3	TGTGCCAGCAGTGCAACCTTGTTAGATACGCAGTATTTT	CASSATLLDTQYF
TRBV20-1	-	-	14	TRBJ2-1	TGCAGTGCTAGAGGGATTGGTGCTTACAATGAGCAGTTCTTC	CSARGIGAYNEQFF
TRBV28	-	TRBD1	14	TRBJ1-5	TGTGCCAGCAGTTTTAAGAGGGCCACAGGGGCCCAGCATTTT	CASSFKRATGAQHF
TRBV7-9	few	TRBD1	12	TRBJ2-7	TGTGCCAGCAGCTTAGTACAGGGGATACAGTACTTC	CASSLVQGIQYF
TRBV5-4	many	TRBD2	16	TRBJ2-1	TGTGCCAGCAGCTCAGGATCCCGGGGGGTATACAATGAGCAGTTCTTC	CASSSGSRGVYNEQFF
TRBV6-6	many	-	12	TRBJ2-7	-	CASRPVAGGIYF
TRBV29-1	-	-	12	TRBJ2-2	TGCAGCGTTGTTGGGAACACCGGGGAGCTGTTTTTT	CSVVGNTGELFF
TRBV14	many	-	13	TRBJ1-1	TGTGCCAGCAGCCAAGAGGCCGACACTGAAGCTTTCTTT	CASSQEADTEAFF
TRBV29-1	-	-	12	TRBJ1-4	TGCAGCGTTGGCGGCAGGGACGAAAAACTGTTTTTT	CSVGGRDEKLFF
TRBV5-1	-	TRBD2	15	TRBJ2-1	TGCGCCAGCAGACCCGGGACTAGCGGAGACAATGAGCAGTTCTTC	CASRPGTSGDNEQFF
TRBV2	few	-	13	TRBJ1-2	TGTGCCAGCAGTGAAGGTTGGAACTATGGCTACACCTTC	CASSEGWNYGYTF
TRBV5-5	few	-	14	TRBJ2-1	TGTGCCAGCAGCTTGGGGGCTACCGACAATGAGCAGTTCTTC	CASSLGATDNEQFF
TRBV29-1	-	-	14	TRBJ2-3	TGCAGCGTGGCCCGGGACATCCGCACAGATACGCAGTATTTT	CSVARDIRTDTQYF
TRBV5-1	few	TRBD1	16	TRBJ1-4	TGCGCCAGCAGCTACGGGGACAGGGGGCGCGATGAAAAACTGTTTTTT	CASSYGDRGRDEKLFF
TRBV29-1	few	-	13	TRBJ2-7	TGCAGCGCCAAGGGACTTAGAGCCTACGAGCAGTACTTC	CSAKGLRAYEQYF
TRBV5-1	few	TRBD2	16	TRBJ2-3	TGCGCCAGCAGCTATGGACTAGCGGGAGACACAGATACGCAGTATTTT	CASSYGLAGDTDTQYF
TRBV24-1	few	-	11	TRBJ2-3	TGTGCCACCAGTGATTTATCCCGACGGTATTTT	CATSDLSRRYF
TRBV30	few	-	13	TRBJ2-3	TGTGCCTCCTCCACGCGACCTTCAGATACGCAGTATTTT	CASSTRPSDTQYF
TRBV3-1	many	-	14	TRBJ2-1	TGTGCCAGCAGCCAGGCGCCCAGACGCAATGAGCAGTTCTTC	CASSQAPRRNEQFF
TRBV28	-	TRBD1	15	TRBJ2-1	TGTGCCAGCAGTCCCTCGGGACAGGGAGACAATGAGCAGTTCTTC	CASSPSGQGDNEQFF
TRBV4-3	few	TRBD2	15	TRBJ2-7	TGCGCCAGCAGCCAAGACGGCGGGAGCTCCTACGAGCAGTACTTC	CASSQDGGSSYEQYF
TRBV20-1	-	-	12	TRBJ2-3	TGCAGTACACCTAGGTTAGCGGATACGCAGTATTTT	CSTPRLADTQYF
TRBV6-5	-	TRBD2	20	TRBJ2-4	TGTGCCAGCAGTGAACCTGGACTAGCGGGAATCCACTTAGCCAAAAACATTCAGTACTTC	CASSEPGLAGIHLAKNIQYF
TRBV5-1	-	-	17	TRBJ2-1	TGCGCCAGCAGCCCAGGACCCGCCGGCTTTACGACCAATGAGCAGTTCTTC	CASSPGPAGFTTNEQFF
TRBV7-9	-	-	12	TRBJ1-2	TGTGCCAGCAGGACGGAGAACTATGGCTACACCTTC	CASRTENYGYTF
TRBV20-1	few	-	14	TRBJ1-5	TGCAGTGCTAGAGATCGCGGCACCAATCAGCCCCAGCATTTT	CSARDRGTNQPQHF
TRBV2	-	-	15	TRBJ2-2	TGTGCCAGCAACAGGCTAATAGTCAACACCGGGGAGCTGTTTTTT	CASNRLIVNTGELFF
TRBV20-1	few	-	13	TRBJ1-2	TGCAGTGCTAGAGTCCCAACCAACTATGGCTACACCTTC	CSARVPTNYGYTF
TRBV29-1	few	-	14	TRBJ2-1	TGCAGCGTGGGAGCCTATCCCTCCTACAATGAGCAGTTCTTC	CSVGAYPSYNEQFF
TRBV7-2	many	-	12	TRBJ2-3	TGTGCCAGCAGTTTGGACACAGATACGCAGTATTTT	CASSLDTDTQYF
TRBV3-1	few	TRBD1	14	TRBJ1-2	TGTGCCAGCAGCCAGTTTGGACAGGACTATGGCTACACCTTC	CASSQFGQDYGYTF
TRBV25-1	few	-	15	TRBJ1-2	TGTGCCAGCAGTGAACCGGACGCACGACAGTATGGCTACACCTTC	CASSEPDARQYGYTF
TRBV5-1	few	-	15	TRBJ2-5	TGCGCCAGCAGCTTCTCCGGGACGGGCCAAGAGACCCAGTACTTC	CASSFSGTGQETQYF
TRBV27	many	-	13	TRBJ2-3	TGTGCCAGCAGCACTCTCGACACAGATACGCAGTATTTT	CASSTLDTDTQYF
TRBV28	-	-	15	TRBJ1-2	TGTGCCAGCAGTTTACTGTACGGGAGTAACTATGGCTACACCTTC	CASSLLYGSNYGYTF
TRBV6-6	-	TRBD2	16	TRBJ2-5	TGTGCCAGCAGTGACTGGGGCGGGAGGGCCCTAGAGACCCAGTACTTC	CASSDWGGRALETQYF
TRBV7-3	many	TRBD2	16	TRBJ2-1	TGTGCCAGCAGCCGGATCGGGACTAACTCCTACAATGAGCAGTTCTTC	CASSRIGTNSYNEQFF
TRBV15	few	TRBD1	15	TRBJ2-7	TGTGCCACCAGCAACTACCGGGACAGGGGGAGAGAGCAGTACTTC	CATSNYRDRGREQYF
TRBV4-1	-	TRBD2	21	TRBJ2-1	TGCGCCAGCAGCCGAGATCCCGCGGGACTAGCGATGCCAAAGCTCTACAATGAGCAGTTCTTC	CASSRDPAGLAMPKLYNEQFF